In this sample, the clone carrying this T cell receptor beta chain turned up a few times. This record comes from a study of T cells after yellow fever vaccination. TCRdb analysed the 5' RACE reads with MiXCR anew, one entry per CDR3 protein. The sample holds over 85,000 distinct CDR3 sequences, under 9% seen once. Deletions cut 5 bases from V and 2 bases from J, with 10 bases between. This CDR3 spans 13 amino acids. Germline V gives CDR1 MNHEY, CDR2 SVGEGT. The sequences come from CD8+ T cells not binding an NS4B(214-222) dextramer, sorted from PBMCs, collected around 15 days after the first yellow fever vaccination. V is TRBV6-2 or TRBV6-3 and J is TRBJ2-7, with D possibly being TRBD1 (5 bases). The receptor's source is a man in his late teens or twenties who received the YFV17D yellow fever vaccine. The DNA for the CDR3 is TGTGCCAGCAGTCCGACAGTTACCTACGAGCAGTACTTC. Its translation is CASSPTVTYEQYF.